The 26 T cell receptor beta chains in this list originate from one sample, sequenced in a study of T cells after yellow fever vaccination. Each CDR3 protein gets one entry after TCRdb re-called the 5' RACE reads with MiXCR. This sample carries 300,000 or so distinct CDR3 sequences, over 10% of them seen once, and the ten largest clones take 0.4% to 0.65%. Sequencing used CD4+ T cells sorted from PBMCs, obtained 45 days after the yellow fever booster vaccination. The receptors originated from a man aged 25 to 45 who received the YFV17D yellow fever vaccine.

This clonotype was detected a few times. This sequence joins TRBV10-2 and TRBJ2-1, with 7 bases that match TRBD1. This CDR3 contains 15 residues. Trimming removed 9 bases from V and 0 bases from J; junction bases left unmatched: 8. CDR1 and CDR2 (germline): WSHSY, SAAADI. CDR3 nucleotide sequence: TGCGCCAGGAGCCAGGGGGAGAGCTCCTACAATGAGCAGTTCTTC. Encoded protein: CARSQGESSYNEQFF.

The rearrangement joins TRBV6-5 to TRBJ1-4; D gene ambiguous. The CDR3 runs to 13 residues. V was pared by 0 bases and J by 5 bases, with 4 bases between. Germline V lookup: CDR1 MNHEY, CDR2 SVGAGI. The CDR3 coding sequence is TGTGCCAGCAGTTACTCAGGGAATGAAAAACTGTTTTTT. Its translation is CASSYSGNEKLFF.

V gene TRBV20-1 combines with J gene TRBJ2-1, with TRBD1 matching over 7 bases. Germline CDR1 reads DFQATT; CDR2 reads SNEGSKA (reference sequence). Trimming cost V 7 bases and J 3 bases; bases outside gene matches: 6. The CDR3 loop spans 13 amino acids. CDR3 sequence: CSDGRTGYNEQFF. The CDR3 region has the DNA TGCAGTGATGGACGGACAGGCTACAATGAGCAGTTCTTC.

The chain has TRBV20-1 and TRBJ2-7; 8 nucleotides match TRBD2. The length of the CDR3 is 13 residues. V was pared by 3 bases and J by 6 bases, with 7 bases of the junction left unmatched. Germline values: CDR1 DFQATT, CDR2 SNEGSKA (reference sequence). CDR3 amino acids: CSASNSGTGEQYF. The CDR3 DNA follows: TGCAGTGCTAGTAATAGCGGGACTGGCGAGCAGTACTTC.

In nucleotides, the CDR3 is TGTGCCAGCAGTTCGTCAAGACCAGCGGGAGGGAAGGCAGGTGGTAGAGAGACCCAGTACTTC. Translation: CASSSSRPAGGKAGGRETQYF. V gene TRBV28 combines with J gene TRBJ2-5, with TRBD2 matching 10 bases. The CDR3 is 21 amino acids. Germline lookup yields CDR1 MDHEN and CDR2 SYDVKM. Trimming removed 4 bases from V and 4 bases from J; junction bases left unmatched: 24.

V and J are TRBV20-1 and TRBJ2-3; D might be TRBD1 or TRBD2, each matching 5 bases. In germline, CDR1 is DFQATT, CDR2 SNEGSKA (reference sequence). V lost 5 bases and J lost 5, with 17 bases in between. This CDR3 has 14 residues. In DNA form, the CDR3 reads TGCAGTGCTTCTCCCGGGACCAAGGTAGATACGCAGTATTTT. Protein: CSASPGTKVDTQYF.

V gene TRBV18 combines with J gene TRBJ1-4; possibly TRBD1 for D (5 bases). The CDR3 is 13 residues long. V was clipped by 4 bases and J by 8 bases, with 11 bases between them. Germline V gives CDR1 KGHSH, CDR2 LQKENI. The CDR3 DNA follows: TGTGCCAGCTCACAACAGAGGACAGAAAAACTGTTTTTT. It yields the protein CASSQQRTEKLFF.

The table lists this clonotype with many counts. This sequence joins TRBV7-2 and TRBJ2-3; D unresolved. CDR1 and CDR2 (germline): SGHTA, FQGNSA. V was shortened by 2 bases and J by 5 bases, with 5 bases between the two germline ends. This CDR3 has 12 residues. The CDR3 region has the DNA TGTGCCAGCAGCTTAAGGGTAGATACGCAGTATTTT. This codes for CASSLRVDTQYF.

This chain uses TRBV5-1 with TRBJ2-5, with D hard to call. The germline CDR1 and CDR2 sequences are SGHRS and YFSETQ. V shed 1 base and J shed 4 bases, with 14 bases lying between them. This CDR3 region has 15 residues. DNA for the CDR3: TGCGCCAGCAGCTTGTTGGCGGAGACGGGAGAGACCCAGTACTTC. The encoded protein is CASSLLAETGETQYF. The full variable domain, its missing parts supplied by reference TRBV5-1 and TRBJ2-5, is KAGVTQTPRYLIKTRGQQVTLSCSPISGHRSVSWYQQTPGQGLQFLFEYFSETQRNKGNFPGRFSGRQFSNSRSEMNVSTLELGDSALYLCASSLLAETGETQYFGPGTRLLVL.

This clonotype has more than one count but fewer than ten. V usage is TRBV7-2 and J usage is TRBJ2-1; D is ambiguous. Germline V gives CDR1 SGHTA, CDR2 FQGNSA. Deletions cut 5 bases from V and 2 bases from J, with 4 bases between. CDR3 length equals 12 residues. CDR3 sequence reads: CASSATYNEQFF. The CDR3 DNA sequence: TGTGCCAGCAGCGCTACCTACAATGAGCAGTTCTTC.

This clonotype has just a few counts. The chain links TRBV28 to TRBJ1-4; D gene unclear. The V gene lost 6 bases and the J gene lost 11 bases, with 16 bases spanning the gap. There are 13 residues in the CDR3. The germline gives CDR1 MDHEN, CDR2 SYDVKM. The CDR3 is CASSQEVWRKLFF. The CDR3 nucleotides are TGTGCCAGCAGCCAGGAGGTGTGGAGGAAACTGTTTTTT. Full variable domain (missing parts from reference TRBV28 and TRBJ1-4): DVKVTQSSRYLVKRTGEKVFLECVQDMDHENMFWYRQDPGLGLRLIYFSYDVKMKEKGDIPEGYSVSREKKERFSLILESASTNQTSMYLCASSQEVWRKLFFGSGTQLSVL.

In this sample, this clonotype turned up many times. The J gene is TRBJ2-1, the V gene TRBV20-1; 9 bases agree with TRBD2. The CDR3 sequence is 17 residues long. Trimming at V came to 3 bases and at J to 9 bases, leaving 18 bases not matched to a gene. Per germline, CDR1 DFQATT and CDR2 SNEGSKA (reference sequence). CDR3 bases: TGCAGTGCTAGGGACCCCTTGGCGGGAGGGCCCTTGGGTGAGCAGTTCTTC. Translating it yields CSARDPLAGGPLGEQFF.

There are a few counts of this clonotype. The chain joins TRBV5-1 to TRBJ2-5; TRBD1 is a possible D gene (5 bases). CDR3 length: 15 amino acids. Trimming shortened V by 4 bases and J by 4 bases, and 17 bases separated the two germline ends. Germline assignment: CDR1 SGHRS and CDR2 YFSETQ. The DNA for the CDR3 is TGCGCCAGCAGCGGCACAGGTCAGGGAAGAGAGACCCAGTACTTC. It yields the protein CASSGTGQGRETQYF.

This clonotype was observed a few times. The CDR3 protein is CASSLSSGRVGTQYF. The CDR3 region has the DNA TGTGCCAGCAGCTTGTCTAGCGGGAGGGTCGGGACCCAGTACTTC. V and J are TRBV5-5 and TRBJ2-5, with 12 bases identical to TRBD2. Germline lookup yields CDR1 SGHKS and CDR2 YYEKEE (reference sequence). The CDR3 covers 15 residues. V shed 1 base, J shed 7 bases, and the junction held 5 bases outside the gene matches.

Written as DNA, the CDR3 is TGCAGTGCTAGTGTTGGGGGGGGAAACACAGATACGCAGTATTTT. Amino acids: CSASVGGGNTDTQYF. The chain carries TRBV20-1 and TRBJ2-3; 7 bases align to TRBD2. The CDR3 runs 15 residues. Looked up from germline, CDR1 is DFQATT and CDR2 is SNEGSKA (reference sequence). The junction had 8 bases not matched to a gene; V was cut back by 3 bases and J by 2 bases.

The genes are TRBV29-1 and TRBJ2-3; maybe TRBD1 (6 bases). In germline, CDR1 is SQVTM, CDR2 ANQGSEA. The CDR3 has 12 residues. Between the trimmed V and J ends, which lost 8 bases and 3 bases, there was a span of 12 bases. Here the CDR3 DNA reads TGCAGCTTCCCCAGGGGAACAGATACGCAGTATTTT. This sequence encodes CSFPRGTDTQYF.

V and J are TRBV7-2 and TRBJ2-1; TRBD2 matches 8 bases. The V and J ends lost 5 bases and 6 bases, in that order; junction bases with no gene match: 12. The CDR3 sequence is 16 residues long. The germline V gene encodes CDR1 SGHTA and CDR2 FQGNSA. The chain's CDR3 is CASSPWLAAGVNEQFF. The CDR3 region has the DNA TGTGCCAGCAGCCCCTGGTTGGCAGCGGGGGTCAATGAGCAGTTCTTC.

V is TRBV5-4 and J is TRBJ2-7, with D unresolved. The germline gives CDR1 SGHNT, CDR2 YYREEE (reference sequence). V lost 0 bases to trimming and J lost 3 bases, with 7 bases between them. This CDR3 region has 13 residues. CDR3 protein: CASSLDRNYEQYF. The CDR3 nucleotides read TGTGCCAGCAGCTTGGATAGAAACTACGAGCAGTACTTC.

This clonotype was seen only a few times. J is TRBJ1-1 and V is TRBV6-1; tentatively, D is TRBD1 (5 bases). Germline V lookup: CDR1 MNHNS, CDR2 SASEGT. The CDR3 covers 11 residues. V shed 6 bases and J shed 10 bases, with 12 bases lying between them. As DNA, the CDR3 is TGTGCCAGCAGCCCCGGGGGGGGAGCTTTCTTT. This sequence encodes CASSPGGGAFF.

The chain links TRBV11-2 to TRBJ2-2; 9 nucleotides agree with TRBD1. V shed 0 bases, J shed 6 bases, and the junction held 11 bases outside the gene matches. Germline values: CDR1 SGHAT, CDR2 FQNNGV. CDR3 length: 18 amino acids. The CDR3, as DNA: TGTGCCAGCAGCTTAGATCCCAACAGGGGGCTGCGGTCCGGGGAGCTGTTTTTT. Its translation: CASSLDPNRGLRSGELFF.

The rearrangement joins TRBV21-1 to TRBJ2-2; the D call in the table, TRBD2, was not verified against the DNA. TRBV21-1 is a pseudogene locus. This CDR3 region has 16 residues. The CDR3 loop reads CASSKGREANTGELFF. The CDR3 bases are TGTGCCAGCAGCAAAGGGAGGGAGGCGAACACCGGGGAGCTGTTTTTT.

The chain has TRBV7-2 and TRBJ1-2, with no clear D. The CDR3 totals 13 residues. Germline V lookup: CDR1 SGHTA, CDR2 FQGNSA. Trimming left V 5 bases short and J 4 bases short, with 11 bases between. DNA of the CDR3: TGTGCCAGCAGCAGGTCGGGCAGCTATGGCTACACCTTC. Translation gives CASSRSGSYGYTF.

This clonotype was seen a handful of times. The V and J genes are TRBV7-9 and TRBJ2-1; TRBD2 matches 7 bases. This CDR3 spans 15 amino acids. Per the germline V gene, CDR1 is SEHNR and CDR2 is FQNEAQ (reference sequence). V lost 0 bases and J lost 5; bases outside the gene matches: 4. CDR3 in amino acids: CASSLALAANNEQFF. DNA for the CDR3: TGTGCCAGCAGCTTAGCGCTAGCGGCCAACAATGAGCAGTTCTTC.

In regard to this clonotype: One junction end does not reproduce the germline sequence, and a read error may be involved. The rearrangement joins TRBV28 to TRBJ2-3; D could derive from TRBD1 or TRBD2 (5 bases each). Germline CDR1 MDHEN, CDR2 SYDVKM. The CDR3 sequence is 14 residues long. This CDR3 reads CASTVPGRSDTQYF. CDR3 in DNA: TGCGCCAGCACGGTACCGGGACGCTCAGATACGCAGTATTTT.

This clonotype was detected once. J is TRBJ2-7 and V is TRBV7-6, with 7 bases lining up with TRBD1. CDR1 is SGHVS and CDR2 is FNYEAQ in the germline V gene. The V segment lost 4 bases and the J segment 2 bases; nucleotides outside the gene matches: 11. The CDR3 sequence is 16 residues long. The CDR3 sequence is CASSSRPAGGTYEQYF. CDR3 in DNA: TGTGCCAGCAGCTCTCGACCCGCAGGGGGTACCTACGAGCAGTACTTC.

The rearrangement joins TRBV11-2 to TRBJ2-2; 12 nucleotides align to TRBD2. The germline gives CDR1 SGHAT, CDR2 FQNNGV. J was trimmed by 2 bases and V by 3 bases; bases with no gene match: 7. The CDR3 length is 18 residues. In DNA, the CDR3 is TGTGCCAGCAGCTTCCGACTAGCGGGAGTATTAAACACCGGGGAGCTGTTTTTT. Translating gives CASSFRLAGVLNTGELFF. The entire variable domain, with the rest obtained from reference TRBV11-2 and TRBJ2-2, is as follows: EAGVAQSPRYKIIEKRQSVAFWCNPISGHATLYWYQQILGQGPKLLIQFQNNGVVDDSQLPKDRFSAERLKGVDSTLKIQPAKLEDSAVYLCASSFRLAGVLNTGELFFGEGSRLTVL.